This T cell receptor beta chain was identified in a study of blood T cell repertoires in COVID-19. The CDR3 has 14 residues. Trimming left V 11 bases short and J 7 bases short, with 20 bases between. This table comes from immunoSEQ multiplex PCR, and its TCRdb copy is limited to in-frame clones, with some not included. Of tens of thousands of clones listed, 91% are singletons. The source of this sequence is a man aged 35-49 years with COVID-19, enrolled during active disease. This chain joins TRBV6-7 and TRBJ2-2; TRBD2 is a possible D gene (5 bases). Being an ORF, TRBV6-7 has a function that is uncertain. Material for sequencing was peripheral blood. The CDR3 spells CACHPERASGELFF. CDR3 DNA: TGTGCCTGCCACCCAGAGAGGGCGAGCGGGGAGCTGTTTTTT.